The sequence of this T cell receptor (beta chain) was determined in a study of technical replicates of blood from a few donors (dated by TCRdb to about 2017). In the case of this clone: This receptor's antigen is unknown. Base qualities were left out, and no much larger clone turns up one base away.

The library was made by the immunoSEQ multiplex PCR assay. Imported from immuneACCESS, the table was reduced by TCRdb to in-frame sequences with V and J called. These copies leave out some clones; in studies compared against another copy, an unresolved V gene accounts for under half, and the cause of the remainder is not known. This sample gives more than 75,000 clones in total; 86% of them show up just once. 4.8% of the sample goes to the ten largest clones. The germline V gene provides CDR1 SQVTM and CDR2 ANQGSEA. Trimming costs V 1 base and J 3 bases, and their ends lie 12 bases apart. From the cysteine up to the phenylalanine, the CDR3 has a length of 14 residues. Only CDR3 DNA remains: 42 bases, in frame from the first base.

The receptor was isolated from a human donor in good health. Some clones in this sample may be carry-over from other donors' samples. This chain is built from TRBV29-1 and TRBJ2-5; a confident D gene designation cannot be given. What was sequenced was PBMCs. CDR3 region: CSVEGTAVKETQYF. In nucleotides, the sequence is TGCAGCGTTGAAGGAACAGCCGTAAAAGAGACCCAGTACTTC.